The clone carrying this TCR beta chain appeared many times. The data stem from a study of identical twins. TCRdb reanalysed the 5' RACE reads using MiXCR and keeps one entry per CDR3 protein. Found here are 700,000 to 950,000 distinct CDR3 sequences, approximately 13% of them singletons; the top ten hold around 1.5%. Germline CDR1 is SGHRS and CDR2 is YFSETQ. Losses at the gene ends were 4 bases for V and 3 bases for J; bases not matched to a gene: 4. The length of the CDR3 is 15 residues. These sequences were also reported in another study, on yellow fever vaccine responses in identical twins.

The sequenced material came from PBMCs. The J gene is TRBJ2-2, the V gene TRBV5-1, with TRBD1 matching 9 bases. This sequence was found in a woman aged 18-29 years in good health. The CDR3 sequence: CASSPGDRDTGELFF. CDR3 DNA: TGCGCCAGCAGCCCGGGGGACAGGGACACCGGGGAGCTGTTTTTT. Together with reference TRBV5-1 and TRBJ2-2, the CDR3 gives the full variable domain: KAGVTQTPRYLIKTRGQQVTLSCSPISGHRSVSWYQQTPGQGLQFLFEYFSETQRNKGNFPGRFSGRQFSNSRSEMNVSTLELGDSALYLCASSPGDRDTGELFFGEGSRLTVL.